Listed below are T cell receptor beta chains from one sample, sequenced in a study of blood T cells in healthy people across ages. MiXCR was run by TCRdb on the 5' RACE reads, yielding one entry per CDR3 protein. The sample consists of 800,000 to 950,000 distinct CDR3 sequences, roughly 35% of them appearing once. Sequences were obtained from blood. All receptors come from a young man in good health. Both conserved end residues are part of each CDR3. The order of the fields is V gene, CDR3 protein.

>TRBV20-1
CSASLAGGLPETQYF
>TRBV24-1
CATSDYLSNGANEQFF
>TRBV29-1
CSAGGTLLYGYTF
>TRBV7-2
CASSSPGQGARGEQYF
>TRBV7-2
CASSLDRADQPQHF
>TRBV4-2
CASSQEGGAVAKNIQYF
>TRBV20-1
CSARDRGGVGNQPQHF
>TRBV29-1
CSVEAGLSSYEQYF
>TRBV4-2
CASSQVGQGKDEQYF
>TRBV15
CATSRDARAGELFF
>TRBV4-3
CASSQDGQGVNSPLHF